Listed below are T cell receptor beta chains from one sample, sequenced in a study of shared clonotypes between healthy human individuals. Method: immunoSEQ multiplex PCR; TCRdb's copy keeps in-frame clones and lacks some. The table has over a million clones, approximately 80% seen once. The sample taken for sequencing was memory CD4+ T cells from PBMCs. These receptors were taken from a man between 18 and 29 years old in good health. Some clones in this sample may be carry-over from other donors' samples. CDR3s include the opening cysteine and the closing phenylalanine or tryptophan. The order of the fields is V gene, D gene, clone size, CDR3 length, J gene, CDR3 protein. The D gene is left open where the match is weak. The listing skips clone size in some rows; elsewhere it reads once, few, many or a size class.

v_call: TRBV9
d_call: NA
clone_size: few
cdr3_length: 12
j_call: TRBJ2-1
cdr3_aa: CASSVSYNEQFF

v_call: TRBV18
d_call: NA
clone_size: NA
cdr3_length: 14
j_call: TRBJ1-1
cdr3_aa: CASSPPAGDTEAFF

v_call: TRBV7-6
d_call: NA
clone_size: NA
cdr3_length: 12
j_call: TRBJ1-5
cdr3_aa: CASSLPNEAQHF

v_call: TRBV18
d_call: TRBD1
clone_size: few
cdr3_length: 16
j_call: TRBJ2-7
cdr3_aa: CASSGLGTGPSYEQYF

v_call: TRBV11-3
d_call: TRBD2
clone_size: NA
cdr3_length: 16
j_call: TRBJ2-1
cdr3_aa: CASSLTNSGRADEQFF

v_call: TRBV2
d_call: NA
clone_size: few
cdr3_length: 13
j_call: TRBJ1-1
cdr3_aa: CASSKSRATEAFF

v_call: TRBV28
d_call: TRBD1
clone_size: NA
cdr3_length: 15
j_call: TRBJ1-1
cdr3_aa: CASSARTGAYTEAFF

v_call: TRBV7-9
d_call: TRBD2
clone_size: NA
cdr3_length: 15
j_call: TRBJ2-7
cdr3_aa: CASRHSSGRVSEQYF

v_call: TRBV23-1
d_call: TRBD1
clone_size: NA
cdr3_length: 20
j_call: TRBJ1-2
cdr3_aa: CASSQSTNMEKQGANYGYTF

v_call: TRBV28
d_call: TRBD1
clone_size: NA
cdr3_length: 20
j_call: TRBJ2-6
cdr3_aa: CASPRRAGGPRSSGANVLTF

v_call: TRBV9
d_call: NA
clone_size: NA
cdr3_length: 15
j_call: TRBJ2-7
cdr3_aa: CASSVGIFNTYEQYF

v_call: TRBV5-1
d_call: NA
clone_size: NA
cdr3_length: 16
j_call: TRBJ2-7
cdr3_aa: CASSSDSGRAFYEQYF

v_call: TRBV28
d_call: NA
clone_size: NA
cdr3_length: 17
j_call: TRBJ1-5
cdr3_aa: CASSPLTWTELNQPQHF

v_call: TRBV4-1
d_call: TRBD1
clone_size: NA
cdr3_length: 15
j_call: TRBJ2-7
cdr3_aa: CASSQEPGQAYEQYF

v_call: TRBV5-1
d_call: NA
clone_size: NA
cdr3_length: 11
j_call: TRBJ2-1
cdr3_aa: CASSGTRAQFF